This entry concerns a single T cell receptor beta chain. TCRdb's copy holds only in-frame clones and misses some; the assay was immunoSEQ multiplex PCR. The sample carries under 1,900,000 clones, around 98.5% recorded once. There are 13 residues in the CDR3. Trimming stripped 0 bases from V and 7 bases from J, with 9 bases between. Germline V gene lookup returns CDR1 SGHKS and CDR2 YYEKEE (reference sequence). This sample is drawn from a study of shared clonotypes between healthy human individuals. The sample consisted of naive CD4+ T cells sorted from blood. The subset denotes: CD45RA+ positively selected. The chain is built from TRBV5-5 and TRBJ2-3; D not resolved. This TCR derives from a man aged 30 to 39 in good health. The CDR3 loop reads CASSLEGANTQYF. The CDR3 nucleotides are TGTGCCAGCAGCTTGGAAGGCGCTAATACGCAGTATTTT.